This entry lists 12 T cell receptor beta chains sequenced from one sample in a study of siplizumab effects on memory and regulatory T cells. Sequencing used immunoSEQ multiplex PCR; TCRdb keeps in-frame clones, though not all of them. The table records 90,000 to 130,000 clones, about nine tenths of them present only once. The specimen was CD4+ T cells sorted from blood. These receptors were obtained from a human donor in good health.

The chain carries TRBV4-1 and TRBJ2-4; D unresolved. The CDR3 totals 12 residues. CDR1 and CDR2 (germline): MGHRA, YSYEKL. V shed 1 base and J shed 5 bases, with 3 bases lying between them. The chain's CDR3 is CASSQGQNIQYF. Here the CDR3 DNA reads TGCGCCAGCAGCCAAGGGCAAAACATTCAGTACTTC.

This sequence joins TRBV5-1 and TRBJ2-3; 8 bases are shared with TRBD2. Trimming at V came to 0 bases and at J to 3 bases, leaving 9 bases not matched to a gene. Per the germline V gene, CDR1 is SGHRS and CDR2 is YFSETQ. This CDR3 is 17 amino acids long. The CDR3 loop reads CASSLGASAGVTDTQYF. In nucleotides, the CDR3 is TGCGCCAGCAGCTTGGGCGCCTCAGCGGGGGTAACAGATACGCAGTATTTT.

The V and J genes are TRBV7-2 and TRBJ1-1, with a possible D match to TRBD1 (5 bases). The CDR3 contains 13 residues. Germline V gene data show CDR1 as SGHTA and CDR2 as FQGNSA. V was shortened by 2 bases and J by 8 bases, with 12 bases between the two germline ends. In DNA, the CDR3 is TGTGCCAGCAGCTTACGAAGGGGCAGGGAAGCTTTCTTT. This translates into CASSLRRGREAFF.

The chain couples TRBV15 to TRBJ1-1, with a possible D match to TRBD1 (5 bases). The germline V gene encodes CDR1 LNHNV and CDR2 YYDKDF (reference sequence). Trimming took off 0 bases at V and 10 bases at J, with 12 bases between the two ends. CDR3 size: 13 residues. CDR3 sequence: CATSREGDSGAFF. The DNA for the CDR3 is TGTGCCACCAGCAGAGAGGGCGACAGTGGAGCTTTCTTT.

This clone was observed a single time. The chain is built from TRBV18 and TRBJ2-7, with 11 bases identical to TRBD1. The V gene's germline CDR1 is KGHSH and CDR2 LQKENI. Trimming cost V 3 bases and J 5 bases; bases outside gene matches: 9. This CDR3 region has 16 residues. CDR3 bases: TGTGCCAGCTCACCGGGGACAGGGGGAGTTACCCACGAGCAGTACTTC. Translating gives CASSPGTGGVTHEQYF.

The J gene is TRBJ2-5, the V gene TRBV15; a possible D gene is TRBD2 (6 bases). Trimming pared 1 base from V and 5 bases from J, leaving 17 bases between. From germline, CDR1 is LNHNV and CDR2 YYDKDF (reference sequence). CDR3 size: 16 residues. CDR3 in amino acids: CATSRVGLAPDETQYF. CDR3 DNA: TGTGCCACCAGCAGAGTGGGCCTAGCGCCCGACGAGACCCAGTACTTC.

V usage is TRBV5-6 and J usage is TRBJ1-5; no clear D. V lost 1 base and J lost 2, with 10 bases in between. This CDR3 comprises 15 residues. Germline V CDR1 and CDR2: SGHDT, YYEEEE. The CDR3 is CASSLSLRGNQPQHF. The CDR3 nucleotides read TGTGCCAGCAGCTTGTCTCTACGGGGCAATCAGCCCCAGCATTTT.

This chain links TRBV2 with TRBJ2-4; weak D call: TRBD2 (5 bases). This CDR3 has 15 amino acids. V lost 2 bases, J lost 0 bases, and 8 bases lay in between. The germline CDR1 and CDR2 sequences are SNHLY and FYNNEI. The CDR3 nucleotides read TGTGCCAGCAGTGAAATAGCGCTAGCCAAAAACATTCAGTACTTC. Translating it yields CASSEIALAKNIQYF.

V usage is TRBV19 and J usage is TRBJ1-2; D ambiguous. V was cut by 8 bases and J by 4 bases, with 14 bases left in between. The CDR3 length is 13 residues. CDR1 and CDR2 (germline): LNHDA, SQIVND (reference sequence). The chain's CDR3 is CASEPPDRYGYTF. The CDR3 nucleotides read TGTGCCAGTGAACCACCGGACCGCTATGGCTACACCTTC.

The V gene is TRBV5-1, the J gene TRBJ2-3; D remains unclear. The germline V gene encodes CDR1 SGHRS and CDR2 YFSETQ. The length of the CDR3 is 14 residues. V was trimmed by 4 bases and J by 3 bases, leaving 12 bases between them. In DNA form, the CDR3 reads TGCGCCAGCAGCCCGGGCCGAGTGACAGATACGCAGTATTTT. This gives the protein CASSPGRVTDTQYF. Supplemented by reference TRBV5-1 and TRBJ2-3, the full variable domain reads KAGVTQTPRYLIKTRGQQVTLSCSPISGHRSVSWYQQTPGQGLQFLFEYFSETQRNKGNFPGRFSGRQFSNSRSEMNVSTLELGDSALYLCASSPGRVTDTQYFGPGTRLTVL.

CDR3 amino acids: CASSRLDSYGYTF. CDR3 nucleotides: TGTGCCAGCAGTCGCCTGGACAGCTATGGCTACACCTTC. The chain carries TRBV27 and TRBJ1-2, with D perhaps matching TRBD1 (6 bases). The germline gives CDR1 MNHEY, CDR2 SMNVEV (reference sequence). This CDR3 is 13 amino acids long. V was cut by 5 bases and J by 4 bases, with 11 bases left in between.

This chain connects TRBV7-8 to TRBJ2-2; TRBD1 aligns across 10 bases. Per the germline V gene, CDR1 is SGHVS and CDR2 is FQNEAQ. After removal of 3 bases from V and 7 bases from J, the junction contained 8 bases not matched to a gene. The CDR3 extends over 16 amino acids. The chain's CDR3 is CASSFLTGGGSGELFF. The CDR3 coding sequence is TGTGCCAGCAGCTTTCTGACAGGGGGCGGGAGCGGGGAGCTGTTTTTT.